These T cell receptor beta chains were read from a single sample in a study of blood T cell repertoires in COVID-19. The repertoire was sequenced with immunoSEQ multiplex PCR; TCRdb's copy has only in-frame clones and lacks some. This table has about 480,000 clones, less than 90% appearing once. Sequencing was carried out using PBMCs or T cells enriched from blood (not recorded which). The receptors shown here come from a woman aged 55-69 years who had recovered from COVID-19. Each CDR3 is given with its conserved first and last residue. A D gene is named only where the DNA matches it firmly. Some rows have no size entry. The others give once, few or many, or a class for an expanded clone.

CDR3	DNA	J	D	size	V
CASSGGTDNYGYTF	TGTGCCAGCAGCGGAGGGACAGATAACTATGGCTACACCTTC	TRBJ1-2	TRBD1	.	TRBV5-4
CASSLVSRVGNTIYF	TGTGCCAGCAGCTTAGTATCCAGGGTTGGAAACACCATATATTTT	TRBJ1-3	.	.	TRBV7-9
CASSVGGNRQPQHF	TGTGCCAGCAGCGTGGGGGGGAACCGGCAGCCCCAGCATTTT	TRBJ1-5	.	.	TRBV9
CASSPSGEVNEQFF	TGCGCCAGCAGCCCTAGCGGGGAGGTGAATGAGCAGTTCTTC	TRBJ2-1	TRBD2	.	TRBV5-1
CASSNPRQGGNSNQPQHF	TGTGCCAGCAGCAATCCCCGACAGGGGGGGAATAGCAATCAGCCCCAGCATTTT	TRBJ1-5	TRBD1	.	TRBV7-8
CASSLIGDEKLFF	TGTGCCAGCTCACTAATCGGGGATGAAAAACTGTTTTTT	TRBJ1-4	.	.	TRBV18
CASSQVVGRTGANVLTF	TGCGCCAGCAGCCAAGTTGTTGGGAGGACTGGGGCCAACGTCCTGACTTTC	TRBJ2-6	.	.	TRBV4-1
CSVVGTSGDRETQYF	TGCAGCGTAGTAGGGACTAGCGGGGATAGGGAGACCCAGTACTTC	TRBJ2-5	TRBD2	.	TRBV29-1
CASSFGGGSNQPQHF	TGTGCCAGCAGCTTTGGGGGAGGGAGCAATCAGCCCCAGCATTTT	TRBJ1-5	.	.	TRBV5-5
CSVDPPLAGDLTDTQYF	TGCAGCGTTGATCCCCCCCTAGCGGGGGACCTCACAGATACGCAGTATTTT	TRBJ2-3	TRBD2	.	TRBV29-1
CGYGFGNSPLHF	TGTGGCTACGGATTCGGGAATTCACCCCTCCACTTT	TRBJ1-6	.	.	TRBV30
CAAFGTAIYGYTF	TGTGCCGCATTCGGGACAGCTATCTATGGCTACACCTTC	TRBJ1-2	TRBD1	.	TRBV10-3
CASSLDAGRSGNTIYF	TGTGCCAGCAGCTTAGACGCAGGTCGCTCTGGAAACACCATATATTTT	TRBJ1-3	.	few	TRBV7-2
CASSRTALNQPQHF	TGTGCCAGCAGTCGGACAGCCTTAAATCAGCCCCAGCATTTT	TRBJ1-5	.	.	TRBV3-1/TRBV3-2